This TCR beta chain was sequenced for a study of blood T cell repertoires in COVID-19. The CDR3 length is 14 residues. Germline CDR1 reads MRHNA; CDR2 reads SNTAGT. Trimming took 5 bases from V and 0 from J, leaving 10 bases between them. Only in-frame clones appear in the TCRdb table, and some are missing; sequencing was by immunoSEQ multiplex PCR. The table records roughly 120,000 clones, about 90% of them present only once. V usage is TRBV6-4 and J usage is TRBJ1-2; possibly TRBD1 for D (6 bases). The TCR was taken from a woman aged 70-85 years with acute or convalescent COVID-19. Material: peripheral blood. CDR3: CASSPDRSNYGYTF. For the CDR3, the DNA is TGTGCCAGCAGTCCCGACAGGTCTAACTATGGCTACACCTTC.